The TCR beta chain under discussion was sequenced for a study of T cell responses to AZD1222 COVID-19 vaccine. About the study: Analysis merged second doses at about 4 or about 12 weeks. Points from the study as a whole: Just a handful of AZD1222 recipients tested seropositive at baseline. Donor demographics were predominantly white British with a female majority; clonal diversity may be underestimated. All repertoire sampling was performed exclusively after the peak T cell response.

Sequenced by immunoSEQ multiplex PCR; TCRdb stores in-frame clones only, minus some. Among under 200,000 clones listed, roughly nine tenths were seen once. The germline V gene has CDR1 SGDLS and CDR2 YYNGEE. V shed 2 bases, J shed 5 bases, and the junction held 6 bases outside the gene matches. The CDR3 spans 14 residues. For this clone: What it binds is not known.

The starting material was peripheral blood, obtained on day 0 of AZD1222 vaccination. This TCR derives from an adult in good health. J is TRBJ2-5 and V is TRBV9; TRBD1 matches 7 bases. DNA for the CDR3: TGTGCCAGCAGCGTTCAAGGGACAGATGAGACCCAGTACTTC. Its protein product is CASSVQGTDETQYF.